Each of the 16 T cell receptor beta chains below was sequenced from the same sample in a study of T cells after somatic rescue of genetic block. Sequenced by immunoSEQ multiplex PCR; TCRdb stores in-frame clones only, minus some. The sample consists of some 68,000 clones, around 90% of them appearing once. Source material: peripheral blood mononuclear cells (PBMCs). The receptors come from a man between 25 and 39 years old.

The V call is TRBV4-1, the J call TRBJ1-2; D is ambiguous. The germline V gene has CDR1 MGHRA and CDR2 YSYEKL. The CDR3 spans 12 residues. V gave up 1 base and J gave up 6 bases, with 6 bases separating them. CDR3 in DNA: TGCGCCAGCAGCCAAGGAGCAGATGGCTACACCTTC. Translation: CASSQGADGYTF.

This sequence joins TRBV2 and TRBJ1-5; D call uncertain. Trimming cost V 1 base and J 0 bases, with 10 bases left between them. CDR1 and CDR2 (germline): SNHLY, FYNNEI. The CDR3 covers 16 residues. This CDR3 reads CASSEGGSPSNQPQHF. Here the CDR3 DNA reads TGTGCCAGCAGTGAAGGTGGGTCCCCTAGCAATCAGCCCCAGCATTTT.

V and J are TRBV11-2 and TRBJ2-3; 9 nucleotides agree with TRBD1. This CDR3 has 15 residues. From germline, CDR1 is SGHAT and CDR2 FQNNGV. The V and J ends lost 6 bases and 2 bases, in that order; junction bases with no gene match: 6. CDR3 in amino acids: CASSRTQGATDTQYF. The CDR3 coding sequence is TGTGCCAGCAGTCGAACACAGGGGGCCACAGATACGCAGTATTTT. Drawing the rest from reference TRBV11-2 and TRBJ2-3, the complete variable domain is EAGVAQSPRYKIIEKRQSVAFWCNPISGHATLYWYQQILGQGPKLLIQFQNNGVVDDSQLPKDRFSAERLKGVDSTLKIQPAKLEDSAVYLCASSRTQGATDTQYFGPGTRLTVL.

The chain has TRBV6-6 and TRBJ1-2; D is ambiguous. V shed 6 bases and J shed 11 bases, with 19 bases lying between them. The CDR3 has 13 amino acids. CDR1 MNHNY and CDR2 SVGAGI come from the germline V gene (reference sequence). CDR3 DNA: TGTGCCAGCAGGGCCTGGGAGGGCCTCCTTTACACCTTC. This codes for CASRAWEGLLYTF.

This sequence joins TRBV23-1 and TRBJ2-7, with 12 positions matching TRBD1. TRBV23-1 is given ORF status, its function remaining uncertain. There are 16 residues in the CDR3. V lost 6 bases, J lost 3 bases, and 9 bases stayed unmatched. CDR3 in amino acids: CASRTPRDRGLYEQYF. CDR3 nucleotide sequence: TGCGCCAGCAGAACCCCCCGGGACAGGGGGCTCTACGAGCAGTACTTC.

V and J are TRBV27 and TRBJ2-3; either TRBD1 or TRBD2 may fit D (6 bases each). In germline, CDR1 is MNHEY, CDR2 SMNVEV (reference sequence). The CDR3 is made up of 19 amino acids. Trimming removed 6 bases at V and 3 bases at J, with 28 bases between. CDR3: CASSLHKGLGGGQTDTQYF. CDR3 coding DNA: TGTGCCAGCAGCTTACATAAGGGGCTGGGGGGCGGGCAGACAGATACGCAGTATTTT.

The J gene is TRBJ1-3, the V gene TRBV5-7, with D unclear. TRBV5-7 has ORF status, its function being uncertain. The CDR3 length is 17 residues. Trimming cost V 0 bases and J 7 bases, with 20 bases left between them. The CDR3 DNA follows: TGTGCCAGCAGCTTGGCCAAAACTAACCGACTCGGGAACACCATATATTTT. The encoded protein is CASSLAKTNRLGNTIYF.

The chain carries TRBV6-6 and TRBJ2-1, with D unresolved. Deletions cut 0 bases from V and 11 bases from J, with 5 bases between. The CDR3 is 11 amino acids. Germline V gives CDR1 MNHNY, CDR2 SVGAGI (reference sequence). DNA of the CDR3: TGTGCCAGCAGTTACTCAGCCCAGCAGTTCTTC. It encodes CASSYSAQQFF.

This clone was recorded a few times. The CDR3 loop reads CASSFNNYLGTEAFF. The CDR3 DNA sequence: TGTGCCAGCAGTTTCAATAATTACCTGGGCACTGAAGCTTTCTTT. The chain recombines TRBV28 with TRBJ1-1; D call uncertain. Germline-derived CDR1 and CDR2 are MDHEN and SYDVKM. The CDR3 consists of 15 residues. V was cut by 3 bases and J by 4 bases, with 15 bases left in between.

The CDR3 bases are TGCGCCAGCAGCTTGGTGCCAGAGACCTACGAGCAGTACTTC. Its protein is CASSLVPETYEQYF. The rearrangement joins TRBV5-1 to TRBJ2-7; no clear D gene. Trimming removed 0 bases from V and 2 bases from J, with 9 bases in between. The CDR3 runs to 14 residues. Germline V gene lookup returns CDR1 SGHRS and CDR2 YFSETQ.

This rearrangement joins TRBV2 to TRBJ2-1; D perhaps matches TRBD1 (5 bases). Between the trimmed V and J ends, which lost 2 bases and 4 bases, there was a span of 6 bases. The CDR3 length is 13 residues. CDR1 and CDR2 (germline): SNHLY, FYNNEI. CDR3 in amino acids: CASSEQGYNEQFF. In DNA form, the CDR3 reads TGTGCCAGCAGTGAACAGGGTTACAATGAGCAGTTCTTC.

This chain uses TRBV29-1 with TRBJ2-3; a weak D match, TRBD2 (5 bases). The V end lost 5 bases, the J end lost 5 bases, and 14 bases lay between the germline ends. Germline V gene data show CDR1 as SQVTM and CDR2 as ANQGSEA. This CDR3 has 13 residues. CDR3 nucleotides: TGCAGCGTTCCCGGGAACCTAGGAGATACGCAGTATTTT. Protein sequence: CSVPGNLGDTQYF.

This chain uses TRBV7-9 with TRBJ2-2, with a possible D match to TRBD2 (6 bases). Germline CDR1 is SEHNR and CDR2 is FQNEAQ (reference sequence). Trimming took 0 bases from V and 4 from J, leaving 15 bases between them. The CDR3 has 17 residues. The CDR3 bases are TGTGCCAGCAGCTTAGCGTTGACGATGGGGGGCACCGGGGAGCTGTTTTTT. This sequence encodes CASSLALTMGGTGELFF.

The chain has TRBV5-8 and TRBJ2-6; D uncertain. Germline V CDR1 and CDR2: SGHTS, YDEGEE. CDR3 length: 15 residues. The V and J ends lost 2 bases and 4 bases respectively, with 10 bases between them. This CDR3 reads CASSFWVSGANVLTF. CDR3 sequence (DNA): TGTGCCAGCAGCTTTTGGGTATCGGGGGCCAACGTCCTGACTTTC.

V usage is TRBV5-6 and J usage is TRBJ1-1, with D perhaps matching TRBD1 (5 bases). Germline V gene data show CDR1 as SGHDT and CDR2 as YYEEEE. Trimming took 1 base from V and 1 from J, leaving 8 bases between them. The CDR3 sequence is 14 residues long. The CDR3 loop reads CASSLWGPNTEAFF. The CDR3 nucleotides are TGTGCCAGCAGCTTGTGGGGACCGAACACTGAAGCTTTCTTT.

The chain carries TRBV9 and TRBJ2-7; D is undetermined. V lost 0 bases, J lost 1 base, and 5 bases lay in between. The CDR3 sequence is 13 residues long. CDR1 SGDLS and CDR2 YYNGEE come from the germline V gene. The CDR3 loop is CASSVDESYEQYF. The CDR3 nucleotides read TGTGCCAGCAGCGTAGATGAATCCTACGAGCAGTACTTC.